These 24 T cell receptor beta chains came from one sample sequenced in a study of vaccination effects on CD4 cells after COVID-19. The antigens these receptors bind are not known. Ahead of sequencing, the ViraFEST assay grew antigen-specific CD4+ T cells using viral peptide pools. Following culture for 9 to 11 days, CD4+ T cells were isolated. As their vaccination, participants received two doses of either BNT162b2 or mRNA-1273. Some clones are missing from TCRdb's copy, which holds only in-frame ones; the method was immunoSEQ multiplex PCR. The sample holds fewer than 35,000 clones, around 85% seen once. Material: CD4+ T cells from PBMCs cultured with SARS-CoV-2 spike peptides, obtained after COVID-19 vaccination. The receptors shown here come from a human donor who received a COVID-19 vaccine. Some clones in this sample may be carry-over from other donors' samples.

In its sample, this clone is medium-sized. The V gene is TRBV5-1, the J gene TRBJ1-3, with a tentative D call TRBD1 (5 bases). Germline V lookup: CDR1 SGHRS, CDR2 YFSETQ. This CDR3 spans 17 amino acids. The V gene lost 0 bases and the J gene lost 0 bases, with 13 bases spanning the gap. In nucleotides, the CDR3 is TGCGCCAGCAGCTTGGCCCCACAGGTCCTCTCTGGAAACACCATATATTTT. It specifies CASSLAPQVLSGNTIYF.

This clone came up once. The genes are TRBV19 and TRBJ1-4; D is perhaps TRBD1 (6 bases). The CDR3 is made up of 14 amino acids. Germline V CDR1 and CDR2: LNHDA, SQIVND (reference sequence). V was pared by 3 bases and J by 7 bases, with 12 bases between. CDR3 sequence reads: CASSMGGHGEKLFF. CDR3 sequence (DNA): TGTGCCAGTAGTATGGGGGGGCACGGTGAAAAACTGTTTTTT.

The chain joins TRBV4-2 to TRBJ2-5, with a weak D call TRBD1 (5 bases). The CDR3 covers 14 residues. The germline V and J ends were trimmed by 1 base and 1 base, with 7 bases remaining between them. CDR1 and CDR2 (germline): LGHNA, YNFKEQ. The CDR3 is CASSQAQGQETQYF. In DNA form, the CDR3 reads TGTGCCAGCAGCCAAGCGCAGGGCCAAGAGACCCAGTACTTC.

This clone was found a few times. This chain joins TRBV5-6 and TRBJ2-3; D not certain. The CDR3 totals 14 residues. The germline V and J ends were trimmed by 0 bases and 5 bases, with 10 bases remaining between them. Looked up from germline, CDR1 is SGHDT and CDR2 is YYEEEE. CDR3 nucleotide sequence: TGTGCCAGCAGCTTGGGCGGTTGGGAAGATACGCAGTATTTT. This translates into CASSLGGWEDTQYF.

This chain connects TRBV6-1 to TRBJ2-7, with D perhaps matching TRBD2 (6 bases). V lost 1 base and J 2 bases, leaving 12 bases between the germline ends. Germline CDR1 MNHNS, CDR2 SASEGT. The CDR3 has 15 amino acids. DNA of the CDR3: TGTGCCAGCAGTGAAGAATGGGGGGTTCCCTACGAGCAGTACGTC. As protein: CASSEEWGVPYEQYV.

The V and J genes are TRBV7-2 and TRBJ2-3; D is unresolved. Looked up from germline, CDR1 is SGHTA and CDR2 is FQGNSA. Trimming pared 5 bases from V and 0 bases from J, leaving 15 bases between. The CDR3 covers 16 residues. The CDR3 nucleotides are TGTGCCAGCAGCCCCGAGGCGGCTACTAGCACAGATACGCAGTATTTT. Protein sequence: CASSPEAATSTDTQYF.

J is TRBJ1-3 and V is TRBV5-6; D is ambiguous. The CDR3 runs to 14 residues. The V end lost 1 base, the J end lost 0 bases, and 5 bases lay between the germline ends. Germline loops: CDR1 SGHDT, CDR2 YYEEEE. This CDR3 reads CASSLRHSGNTIYF. CDR3 nucleotide sequence: TGTGCCAGCAGCTTGCGCCACTCTGGAAACACCATATATTTT.

The chain is built from TRBV19 and TRBJ2-5; tentative D call: TRBD1 (5 bases). This CDR3 region has 13 residues. CDR1 LNHDA and CDR2 SQIVND come from the germline V gene (reference sequence). V was cut by 3 bases and J by 1 base, with 6 bases left in between. The CDR3 nucleotides are TGTGCCAGTAGTATGGACACCCAAGAGACCCAGTACTTC. Translating it yields CASSMDTQETQYF.

The CDR3 DNA reads TGCGCCAGCAGCTTGGGAGCGGGGGGGCTCAATGAGCAGTTCTTC. Its translation is CASSLGAGGLNEQFF. This chain connects TRBV5-1 to TRBJ2-1; 10 bases match TRBD2. CDR1 is SGHRS and CDR2 is YFSETQ in the germline V gene. The CDR3 consists of 15 residues. V lost 0 bases, J lost 6 bases, and 3 bases stayed unmatched.

The chain couples TRBV24-1 to TRBJ1-2; D is unclear. This CDR3 spans 12 amino acids. V was pared by 4 bases and J by 5 bases, with 7 bases between. Germline V gene data show CDR1 as KGHDR and CDR2 as SFDVKD. The CDR3 is CATSESGYGYTF. CDR3 coding DNA: TGTGCCACCAGTGAATCCGGATATGGCTACACCTTC.

This chain joins TRBV6-5 and TRBJ1-6; tentative D call: TRBD1 (5 bases). The CDR3 covers 15 residues. The germline CDR1 and CDR2 sequences are MNHEY and SVGAGI. V lost 0 bases to trimming and J lost 10 bases, with 13 bases between them. CDR3 sequence reads: CASSYSRQGNSPLHF. CDR3 nucleotides: TGTGCCAGCAGTTACTCGAGGCAGGGTAACTCACCCCTCCACTTT.

The chain is built from TRBV4-1 and TRBJ1-4; a weak D match, TRBD1 (5 bases). CDR3 size: 14 residues. Germline-derived CDR1 and CDR2 are MGHRA and YSYEKL. Trimming left V 8 bases short and J 4 bases short, with 14 bases between. CDR3 in amino acids: CASQNQGLNEKLFF. The DNA for the CDR3 is TGCGCCAGCCAAAACCAGGGCCTTAATGAAAAACTGTTTTTT.

This clone was picked up one time. The chain uses TRBV5-4 and TRBJ2-7, with 9 bases fitting TRBD1. The germline V gene has CDR1 SGHNT and CDR2 YYREEE (reference sequence). The CDR3 has 15 amino acids. V shed 4 bases, J shed 4 bases, and the junction held 9 bases outside the gene matches. CDR3 coding DNA: TGTGCCAGCAGCATTTCCGGGACAGGGTATTACGAGCAGTACTTC. Protein sequence: CASSISGTGYYEQYF.

This chain joins TRBV6-6 and TRBJ2-1; 8 bases are a match to TRBD1. The junction had 16 bases not matched to a gene; V was cut back by 5 bases and J by 4 bases. This CDR3 spans 18 amino acids. Germline values: CDR1 MNHNY, CDR2 SVGAGI (reference sequence). CDR3 sequence reads: CASSRRDRSRRGYNEQFF. The DNA for the CDR3 is TGTGCCAGCAGTCGACGGGACAGGTCTAGGAGGGGGTACAATGAGCAGTTCTTC.

The chain joins TRBV7-8 to TRBJ1-6, with D unclear. The CDR3 covers 14 residues. V dropped 0 bases and J dropped 9 bases, with 9 bases sitting between them. The germline V gene has CDR1 SGHVS and CDR2 FQNEAQ. The CDR3 DNA follows: TGTGCCAGCAGCTTAGCCGTCGGCCCTTCACCCCTCCACTTT. This gives the protein CASSLAVGPSPLHF.

The chain couples TRBV30 to TRBJ1-6, with 9 bases lining up with TRBD1. Germline CDR1 GTSNPN, CDR2 SVGIG (reference sequence). The J segment lost 8 bases and the V segment lost 5 bases, leaving 10 bases of the junction unmatched. The CDR3 runs to 15 residues. The CDR3 nucleotides read TGTGCCTGGGCTAGGACAGGGGCCTTTGATTCACCCCTCCACTTT. Translation: CAWARTGAFDSPLHF.

This clone was recorded once. The chain links TRBV6-5 to TRBJ2-7; a weak D match, TRBD1 (5 bases). The ends were cut back, 5 bases at V and 3 bases at J, with 17 bases in the middle. Germline V gene sequence: CDR1 MNHEY, CDR2 SVGAGI. This CDR3 region has 15 residues. CDR3 coding DNA: TGTGCCAGCAGTAAGACAGCCGAGCGTTACTACGAGCAGTACGTC. Its translation: CASSKTAERYYEQYV.

V usage is TRBV7-2 and J usage is TRBJ2-1; 9 nucleotides agree with TRBD1. There are 15 residues in the CDR3. The V gene's germline CDR1 is SGHTA and CDR2 FQGNSA. V was pared by 6 bases and J by 4 bases, with 7 bases of the junction left unmatched. The CDR3 nucleotides read TGTGCCAGCAGGCGGGGACAGGGTCAGTACAATGAGCAGTTCTTC. As protein: CASRRGQGQYNEQFF.

This clone was counted a few times. The J gene is TRBJ1-5, the V gene TRBV7-2; D ambiguous. This CDR3 is 14 amino acids long. Trimming removed 5 bases from V and 0 bases from J, with 8 bases in between. Germline CDR1 and CDR2: SGHTA and FQGNSA. CDR3: CASSLTSSNQPQHF. Here the CDR3 DNA reads TGTGCCAGCAGCCTAACAAGTAGCAATCAGCCCCAGCATTTT.

This chain connects TRBV3-1 (or the pseudogene TRBV3-2) to TRBJ2-5; possibly TRBD2 for D (5 bases). Germline loops: CDR1 LGHDT, CDR2 YNNKEL (reference sequence). Trimming stripped 7 bases from V and 5 bases from J, with 14 bases between. This CDR3 region has 13 residues. Written as DNA, the CDR3 is TGTGCCAGCACTCGACTGACGGGGGAGACCCAGTACTTC. Translated: CASTRLTGETQYF.

This chain joins TRBV5-8 and TRBJ2-3; D tentatively fits TRBD1 or TRBD2 (5 bases each). V gave up 7 bases and J gave up 2 bases, with 14 bases separating them. Germline V gene data show CDR1 as SGHTS and CDR2 as YDEGEE. The CDR3 extends over 14 amino acids. The DNA of the CDR3 is TGTGCCAGCCCAAGCCAGGGACCCACAGATACGCAGTATTTT. Its protein is CASPSQGPTDTQYF. The full variable domain, in which reference TRBV5-8 and TRBJ2-3 provide the parts outside the CDR3, is EAGVTQSPTHLIKTRGQQATLRCSPISGHTSVYWYQQALGLGLQFLLWYDEGEERNRGNFPPRFSGRQFPNYSSELNVNALELEDSALYLCASPSQGPTDTQYFGPGTRLTVL.

The V gene is TRBV6-5, the J gene TRBJ1-5; D not resolved. Germline V lookup: CDR1 MNHEY, CDR2 SVGAGI. V lost 2 bases to trimming and J lost 0 bases, with 8 bases between them. The CDR3 is 15 amino acids. In DNA form, the CDR3 reads TGTGCCAGCAGTTACACCGCCTATAGCAATCAGCCCCAGCATTTT. Encoded protein: CASSYTAYSNQPQHF.

The chain employs TRBV18 and TRBJ1-6; D unclear. The CDR3 has 15 amino acids. CDR1 is KGHSH and CDR2 is LQKENI in the germline V gene. The V end lost 6 bases, the J end lost 8 bases, and 17 bases lay between the germline ends. CDR3 in DNA: TGTGCCAGCTCGCTTAGGGTGGATATTGATTCACCCCTCCACTTT. Its protein is CASSLRVDIDSPLHF. Together with reference TRBV18 and TRBJ1-6, the CDR3 gives the full variable domain: NAGVMQNPRHLVRRRGQEARLRCSPMKGHSHVYWYRQLPEEGLKFMVYLQKENIIDESGMPKERFSAEFPKEGPSILRIQQVVRGDSAAYFCASSLRVDIDSPLHFGNGTRLTVT.

By sample fraction, this clone is medium-sized. This rearrangement joins TRBV11-1 to TRBJ2-5, with 11 positions matching TRBD1. The CDR3 has 14 residues. Germline V gene data show CDR1 as SGHAT and CDR2 as FQDESV (reference sequence). V dropped 6 bases and J dropped 5; count of bases not matched to a gene: 5. DNA of the CDR3: TGTGCCAGCAGGTCGGACAGGGGGCAGGAGACCCAGTACTTC. This sequence encodes CASRSDRGQETQYF.